The 2 T cell receptor beta chains given below trace back to one sample, sequenced in a study of persistence of HIV-infected CD4 T cells. The immunoSEQ assay was version 4, run in survey mode. Libraries were prepared by immunoSEQ multiplex PCR; TCRdb keeps only in-frame clonotypes and omits some of them. This sample has 35,000 to 40,000 clones; around 80% occur once, and the top ten carry 1.6%. Lysates of CMV-infected fibroblasts at 10 ug/mL stimulated these cells. Sorted nonresponding memory CD4+ T cells were CD40L-negative, CD69-negative, CD45RO-high. Antigen specificity for these receptors is unknown. The input for sequencing was CD4+ T cells sorted from PBMCs after 18-hour stimulation, taken from a patient who received antiretroviral therapy. These receptors were taken from an adult man with HIV who was CMV-seropositive.

This clone has a single count. V is TRBV18 and J is TRBJ1-1; D may be TRBD1 (5 bases). The V and J ends lost 3 bases and 5 bases respectively, with 13 bases between them. The CDR3 has 14 amino acids. Per the germline V gene, CDR1 is KGHSH and CDR2 is LQKENI. CDR3 protein: CASSPPRGRTEAFF. The CDR3 bases are TGTGCCAGCTCACCCCCGCGGGGGAGAACTGAAGCTTTCTTT.

The J gene is TRBJ1-4, the V gene TRBV19, with TRBD1 as a possible D gene (5 bases). Trimming pared 8 bases from V and 7 bases from J, leaving 17 bases between. Germline loops: CDR1 LNHDA, CDR2 SQIVND (reference sequence). The CDR3 consists of 14 residues. CDR3 region: CASQARGRSEKLFF. The CDR3 DNA sequence: TGTGCCAGTCAGGCGAGGGGTCGGAGTGAAAAACTGTTTTTT.